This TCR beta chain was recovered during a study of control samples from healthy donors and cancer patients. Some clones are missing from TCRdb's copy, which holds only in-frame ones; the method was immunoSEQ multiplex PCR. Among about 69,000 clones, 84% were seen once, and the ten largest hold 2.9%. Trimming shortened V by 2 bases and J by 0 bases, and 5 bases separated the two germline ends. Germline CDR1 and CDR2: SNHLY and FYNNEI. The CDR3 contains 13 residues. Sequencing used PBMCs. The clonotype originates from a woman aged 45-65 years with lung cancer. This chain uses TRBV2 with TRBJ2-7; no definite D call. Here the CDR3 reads CASSEWVSYEQYF. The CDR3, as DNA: TGTGCCAGCAGTGAATGGGTCTCCTACGAGCAGTACTTC.